Listed here are 5 T cell receptor beta chains from one sample, sequenced in a study of spatial heterogeneity in lung cancer. TCRdb fed the 5' RACE reads into MiXCR, producing one record per CDR3 protein. The sample has fewer than 11,000 distinct CDR3 sequences; 20% to 25% are singletons. Time point: blood at routine non-recurrence follow-up after resection. The sample here was PBMCs, taken at follow-up. These receptors all stem from a male donor with early-stage non-small cell lung cancer.

This clonotype is classed as medium-sized (0.01 to 0.1%). This chain joins TRBV4-2 and TRBJ2-1; 13 bases match TRBD2. The CDR3 is made up of 18 amino acids. CDR1 is LGHNA, CDR2 YNFKEQ, per germline. Trimming removed 4 bases from V and 5 bases from J; junction bases left unmatched: 11. The CDR3 reads CASSRERITSGGDNEQFF. The DNA of the CDR3 is TGTGCCAGCAGCCGAGAAAGGATAACTAGCGGGGGGGACAATGAGCAGTTCTTC.

The CDR3 loop reads CASSLFRRDTGELFF. CDR3 nucleotide sequence: TGCGCCAGCAGCTTGTTCAGGCGGGACACCGGGGAGCTGTTTTTT. V and J are TRBV5-1 and TRBJ2-2; D may be TRBD2 (5 bases). Germline V CDR1 and CDR2: SGHRS, YFSETQ. The CDR3 runs to 15 residues. Trimming stripped 1 base from V and 3 bases from J, with 10 bases between.

This clonotype was counted between two and nine times. This sequence joins TRBV6-2 or TRBV6-3 and TRBJ2-7, with D uncertain. Germline CDR1 is MNHEY and CDR2 is SVGEGT. CDR3 size: 18 residues. The ends were cut back, 7 bases at V and 2 bases at J, with 27 bases in the middle. The CDR3 bases are TGTGCCAGCACTCAAGACTCCGGAGACATGATGATCACCTACGAGCAGTACTTC. Amino acids: CASTQDSGDMMITYEQYF.

This clonotype is categorized as medium-sized (0.01 to 0.1%). The chain links TRBV5-4 to TRBJ2-3; D remains ambiguous. Deletions cut 0 bases from V and 0 bases from J, with 8 bases between. The CDR3 consists of 15 residues. Germline CDR1 SGHNT, CDR2 YYREEE (reference sequence). CDR3 in DNA: TGTGCCAGCAGCTTGGCCGTTACTAGCACAGATACGCAGTATTTT. Amino acid sequence: CASSLAVTSTDTQYF.

This clonotype was picked up many times. The rearrangement links TRBV7-9 to TRBJ2-2; unclear D gene. CDR3 length equals 16 residues. Germline CDR1 and CDR2: SEHNR and FQNEAQ (reference sequence). Deletions cut 5 bases from V and 1 base from J, with 14 bases between. This CDR3 reads CASSAYGSWNTGELFF. The DNA of the CDR3 is TGTGCCAGCAGCGCTTATGGCAGCTGGAACACCGGGGAGCTGTTTTTT.